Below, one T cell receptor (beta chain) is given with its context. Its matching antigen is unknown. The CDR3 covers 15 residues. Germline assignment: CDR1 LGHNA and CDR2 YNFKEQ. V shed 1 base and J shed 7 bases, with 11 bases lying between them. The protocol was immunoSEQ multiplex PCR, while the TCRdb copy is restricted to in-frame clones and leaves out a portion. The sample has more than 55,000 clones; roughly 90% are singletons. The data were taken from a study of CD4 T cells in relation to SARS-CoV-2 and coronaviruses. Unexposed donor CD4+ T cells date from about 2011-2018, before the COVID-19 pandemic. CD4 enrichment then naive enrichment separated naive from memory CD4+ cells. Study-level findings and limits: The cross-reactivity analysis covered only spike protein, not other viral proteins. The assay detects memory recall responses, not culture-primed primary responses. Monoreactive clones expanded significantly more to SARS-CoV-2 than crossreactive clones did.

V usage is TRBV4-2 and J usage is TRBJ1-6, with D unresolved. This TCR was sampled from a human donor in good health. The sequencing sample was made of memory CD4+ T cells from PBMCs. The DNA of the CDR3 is TGTGCCAGCAGCCAAGGCCGTGAATTAAATTCACCCCTCCACTTT. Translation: CASSQGRELNSPLHF.